The present T cell receptor (beta chain) was sequenced within a study of early T cells in non-severe SARS-CoV-2 infection (TCRdb year 2021). The study in broad terms: Because TCR sequencing was done on bulk RNA from unsorted whole blood, the alpha and beta chains could not be paired.

Libraries were constructed by 5' RACE. The instrument was a NextSeq 500. Unique molecular identifiers were attached to individual cDNA molecules in the TCR library protocol so that sequencing error and PCR bias could be corrected. TCR alpha and beta chains were both sequenced, and the abundances of alpha and beta sequences in each sample were closely correlated with each other. The authors processed their data as follows. Decombinator V4 was used to annotate the V gene, J gene and CDR3 of the TCR sequences. TCRs were defined as expanded if a significant change between any two time points was detected under a Poisson model with p below 0.0001. TCR abundances were normalised to the total number of TCRs sequenced per sample and expressed as counts per million. MAIT TCRs were defined by TRAV1-2 paired with TRAJ12, TRAJ20 or TRAJ33, and iNKT TCRs by TRAV10 paired with TRAJ18. VDJdb, accessed on 1 November 2021, was searched for TCRs annotated for CMV, EBV and SARS-CoV-2, and TCRs annotated for more than one antigen were excluded. TCRdb cleaned the public reads at Q25 with fastp, built clones with MiXCR and kept in-frame beta chains. Every CDR3 protein is listed once, alongside the most common genes and DNA of its rows. The V and J calls reflect TCRdb's pipeline rather than the authors' work. The sample records more than 95,000 distinct CDR3 sequences, roughly 11% of which are singletons. Around 4.6% of the sample belongs to the ten largest clones.

This was a case-control study nested in a cohort of healthcare workers in London, UK, who had nasopharyngeal swab PCR tests and blood samples taken every week. Healthcare workers were enrolled in the week of the UK lockdown, from 23 to 31 March 2020, and were followed every week for up to roughly 16 weeks. Study-wide conclusions, independent of this receptor: VDJdb matching was skewed toward anti-spike CD8 responses and likely underestimated virus-specific expansions by missing private and CD4 specificities.

Deletion took 2 bases off V and 3 bases off J, with a span of 10 bases between the germline ends. For CDR1 and CDR2, the germline V gene (reference sequence) lists SEHNR and FQNEAQ. The CDR3 numbers 15 residues from cysteine through phenylalanine. CDR3 DNA is the only sequence kept; it has 45 bases, read in frame from the first base. The sample holds many counts of this clonotype. Its antigen specificity is not known. Qualities for individual bases were not recorded, and no much larger clone is one base off. This sequence originates from an adult who was a healthcare worker with PCR-confirmed SARS-CoV-2 infection or an uninfected control (not recorded which). The receptor chain draws on TRBV7-9 and TRBJ1-4; the D gene identity is not certain. The sample was whole blood, taken at baseline. This receptor has the CDR3 CASSLLWGSNEKLFF. Here is the DNA: TGTGCCAGCAGCTTATTATGGGGTTCTAATGAAAAACTGTTTTTT.